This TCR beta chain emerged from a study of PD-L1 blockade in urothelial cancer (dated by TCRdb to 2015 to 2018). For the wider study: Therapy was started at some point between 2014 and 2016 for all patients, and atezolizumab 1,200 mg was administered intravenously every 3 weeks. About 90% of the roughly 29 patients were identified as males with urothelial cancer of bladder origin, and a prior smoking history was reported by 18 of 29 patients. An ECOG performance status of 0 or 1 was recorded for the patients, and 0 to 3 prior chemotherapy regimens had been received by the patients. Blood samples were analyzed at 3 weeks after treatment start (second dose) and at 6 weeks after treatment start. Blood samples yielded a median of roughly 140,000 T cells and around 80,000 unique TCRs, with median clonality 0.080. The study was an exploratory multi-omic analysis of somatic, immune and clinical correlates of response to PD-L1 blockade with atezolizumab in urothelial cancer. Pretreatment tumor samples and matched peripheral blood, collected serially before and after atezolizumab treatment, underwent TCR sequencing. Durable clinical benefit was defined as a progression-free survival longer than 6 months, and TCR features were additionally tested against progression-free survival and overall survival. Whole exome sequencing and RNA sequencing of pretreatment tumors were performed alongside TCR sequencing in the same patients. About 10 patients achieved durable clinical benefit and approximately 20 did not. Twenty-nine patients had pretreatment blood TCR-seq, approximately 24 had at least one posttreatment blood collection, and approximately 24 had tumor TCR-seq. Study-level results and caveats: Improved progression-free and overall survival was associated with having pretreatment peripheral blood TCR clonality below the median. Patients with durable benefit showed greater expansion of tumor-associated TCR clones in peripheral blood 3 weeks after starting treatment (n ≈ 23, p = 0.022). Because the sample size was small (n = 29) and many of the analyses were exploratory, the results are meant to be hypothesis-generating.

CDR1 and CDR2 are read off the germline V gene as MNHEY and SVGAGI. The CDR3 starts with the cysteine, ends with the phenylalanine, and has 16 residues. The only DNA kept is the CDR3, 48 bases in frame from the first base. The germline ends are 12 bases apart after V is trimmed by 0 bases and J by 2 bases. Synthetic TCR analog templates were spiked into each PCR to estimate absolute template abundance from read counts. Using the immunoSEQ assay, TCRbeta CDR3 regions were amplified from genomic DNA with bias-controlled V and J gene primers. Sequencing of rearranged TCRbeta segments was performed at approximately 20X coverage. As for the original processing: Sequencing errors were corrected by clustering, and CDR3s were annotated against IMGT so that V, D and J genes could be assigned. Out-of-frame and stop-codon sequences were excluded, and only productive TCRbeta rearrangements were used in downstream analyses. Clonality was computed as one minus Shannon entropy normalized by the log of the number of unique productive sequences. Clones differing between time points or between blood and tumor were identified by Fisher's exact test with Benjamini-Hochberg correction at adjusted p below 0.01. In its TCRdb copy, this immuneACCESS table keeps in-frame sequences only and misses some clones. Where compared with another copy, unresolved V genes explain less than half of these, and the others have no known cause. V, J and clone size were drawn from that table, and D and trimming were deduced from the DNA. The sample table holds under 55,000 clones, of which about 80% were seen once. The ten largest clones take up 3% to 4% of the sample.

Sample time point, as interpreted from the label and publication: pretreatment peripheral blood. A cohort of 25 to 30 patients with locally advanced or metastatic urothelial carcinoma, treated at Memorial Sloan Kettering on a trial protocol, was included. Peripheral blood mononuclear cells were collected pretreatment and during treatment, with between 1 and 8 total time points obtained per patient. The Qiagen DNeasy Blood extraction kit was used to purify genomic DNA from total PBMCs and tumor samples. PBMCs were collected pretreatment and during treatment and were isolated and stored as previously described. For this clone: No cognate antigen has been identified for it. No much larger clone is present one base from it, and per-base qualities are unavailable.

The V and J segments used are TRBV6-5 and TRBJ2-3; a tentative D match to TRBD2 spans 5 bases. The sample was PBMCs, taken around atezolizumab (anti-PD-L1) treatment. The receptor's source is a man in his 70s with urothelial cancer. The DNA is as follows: TGTGCCAGCAGTTACTCGAGCGGCGAAATCACAGATACGCAGTATTTT. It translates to CASSYSSGEITDTQYF.